The 28 T cell receptor beta chains in this list originate from one sample, sequenced in a study of T cell responses to AZD1222 COVID-19 vaccine. Here immunoSEQ multiplex PCR was the method, and the copy in TCRdb shows in-frame clones only, minus some. The sample totals more than 110,000 clones; its top ten clones hold 2% to 2.5%. The source material was peripheral blood. Receptor source: an adult in good health.

V usage is TRBV6-1 and J usage is TRBJ1-2; D remains unclear. Germline CDR1 is MNHNS and CDR2 is SASEGT. The CDR3 spans 15 residues. Trimming shortened V by 0 bases and J by 4 bases, and 12 bases separated the two germline ends. CDR3 in amino acids: CASSEAVWTSYGYTF. The DNA of the CDR3 is TGTGCCAGCAGTGAAGCCGTTTGGACGAGCTATGGCTACACCTTC.

The chain is built from TRBV3-1 (or the pseudogene TRBV3-2) and TRBJ1-2, with 7 positions matching TRBD1. Germline V CDR1 and CDR2: LGHDT, YNNKEL (reference sequence). The CDR3 has 16 amino acids. The V segment lost 0 bases and the J segment 7 bases; nucleotides outside the gene matches: 11. The CDR3 spells CASSQETGEKLAGYTF. In nucleotides, the CDR3 is TGTGCCAGCAGCCAAGAAACAGGGGAGAAGCTTGCTGGCTACACCTTC.

The J gene is TRBJ1-5, the V gene TRBV30; possible D gene TRBD1, 5 bases. The V gene's germline CDR1 is GTSNPN and CDR2 SVGIG (reference sequence). V lost 3 bases, J lost 1 base, and 7 bases lay in between. CDR3 size: 13 residues. CDR3 sequence reads: CAWSPGSNQPQHF. In nucleotides, the CDR3 is TGTGCCTGGAGCCCAGGGAGCAATCAGCCCCAGCATTTT.

The CDR3 nucleotides are TGTGCCATCAGTGACCCCGGGACAGGGTCTGGAAACACCATATATTTT. It specifies CAISDPGTGSGNTIYF. The chain joins TRBV10-3 to TRBJ1-3; 9 bases align to TRBD1. The J segment lost 1 base and the V segment lost 3 bases, leaving 4 bases of the junction unmatched. This CDR3 is built from 16 residues. Germline CDR1 reads ENHRY; CDR2 reads SYGVKD.

This chain connects TRBV6-2 or TRBV6-3 to TRBJ1-6; 10 bases line up with TRBD1. Germline CDR1 and CDR2: MNHEY and SVGEGT. The ends lost 0 bases at V and 9 bases at J; junction bases unmatched: 8. The CDR3 has 17 amino acids. This CDR3 reads CASSYSRRDRGGSPLHF. The CDR3 nucleotides are TGTGCCAGCAGTTACTCTCGGCGGGACAGGGGTGGTTCACCCCTCCACTTT.

The CDR3 DNA follows: TGCAGTGCTAGTACGACAGGGCGGAGGCCCCAGCATTTT. Translated, it gives CSASTTGRRPQHF. V usage is TRBV20-1 and J usage is TRBJ1-5; 7 bases are shared with TRBD1. The CDR3 has 13 residues. V shed 3 bases and J 9 bases; nucleotides not matched to a gene: 8. The germline V gene has CDR1 DFQATT and CDR2 SNEGSKA (reference sequence).

This chain links TRBV5-1 with TRBJ1-6; D perhaps matches TRBD1 (5 bases). CDR1 is SGHRS, CDR2 YFSETQ, per germline. The V end was cut by 1 base, the J end by 5 bases, with 13 bases between. The length of the CDR3 is 16 residues. The CDR3 bases are TGCGCCAGCAGCTTGTATTCGGGACGCAATAATTCACCCCTCCACTTT. The encoded protein is CASSLYSGRNNSPLHF.

J is TRBJ1-2 and V is TRBV19; D remains unclear. CDR1 LNHDA and CDR2 SQIVND come from the germline V gene (reference sequence). The length of the CDR3 is 13 residues. Trimming took off 3 bases at V and 4 bases at J, with 9 bases between the two ends. The CDR3 sequence: CASSMEGSYGYTF. The DNA for the CDR3 is TGTGCCAGTAGTATGGAGGGTTCCTATGGCTACACCTTC.

The CDR3 spells CASRSLNFDTEAFF. In nucleotides, the CDR3 is TGTGCCAGCAGAAGCCTGAACTTTGACACTGAAGCTTTCTTT. This chain joins TRBV6-5 and TRBJ1-1; D remains ambiguous. Germline CDR1 is MNHEY and CDR2 is SVGAGI. The ends were cut back, 6 bases at V and 3 bases at J, with 14 bases in the middle. This CDR3 comprises 14 residues.

This chain links TRBV6-2 or TRBV6-3 with TRBJ1-1; D unclear. Per germline, CDR1 MNHEY and CDR2 SVGEGT. V gave up 0 bases and J gave up 1 base, with 12 bases separating them. The CDR3 sequence is 16 residues long. CDR3 sequence (DNA): TGTGCCAGCAGTTACTCGACTCGTCTAGGGAACACTGAAGCTTTCTTT. It is translated as CASSYSTRLGNTEAFF.

V usage is TRBV19 and J usage is TRBJ2-1; 13 bases are shared with TRBD2. This CDR3 has 17 amino acids. V dropped 5 bases and J dropped 7; count of bases not matched to a gene: 11. Germline CDR1 LNHDA, CDR2 SQIVND (reference sequence). The CDR3 loop is CASSLMTSGGLYNEQFF. For the CDR3, the DNA is TGTGCCAGTAGTTTAATGACTAGCGGGGGGTTATATAATGAGCAGTTCTTC.

The chain has TRBV11-2 and TRBJ1-3; maybe TRBD1 (5 bases). The CDR3 has 15 residues. With 0 bases removed from V and 9 bases from J, the gap between germline ends came to 15 bases. Germline assignment: CDR1 SGHAT and CDR2 FQNNGV. The CDR3 spells CASSLDLGTKSTIYF. In DNA, the CDR3 is TGTGCCAGCAGCTTAGATCTAGGGACGAAGAGCACCATATATTTT.

The chain carries TRBV19 and TRBJ1-3; TRBD1 might be the D (5 bases). The V end was cut by 4 bases, the J end by 1 base, with 11 bases between. The CDR3 length is 15 residues. CDR1 LNHDA and CDR2 SQIVND come from the germline V gene (reference sequence). The CDR3 coding sequence is TGTGCCAGTAGTACCGGGACCCATTCTGGAAACACCATATATTTT. It specifies CASSTGTHSGNTIYF.

CDR3 protein: CASSLGTANNSPLHF. The CDR3 DNA is TGCGCCAGCAGCTTGGGGACAGCCAATAATTCACCCCTCCACTTT. This chain links TRBV5-1 with TRBJ1-6; perhaps TRBD1 as D (6 bases). The CDR3 loop spans 15 amino acids. V lost 0 bases and J lost 5, with 9 bases in between. Germline V gives CDR1 SGHRS, CDR2 YFSETQ.

The V call is TRBV7-9, the J call TRBJ1-3; TRBD1 might be the D (5 bases). CDR1 is SEHNR, CDR2 FQNEAQ, per germline (reference sequence). This CDR3 region has 13 residues. V was trimmed by 3 bases and J by 3 bases, leaving 6 bases between them. This CDR3 reads CASSLTDGNTIYF. The CDR3 DNA is TGTGCCAGCAGCTTGACAGATGGAAACACCATATATTTT.

In regard to this clone: The sample contains more than one DNA sequence encoding this CDR3. The chain combines TRBV4-2 with TRBJ1-5; D gene unclear. The CDR3 extends over 15 amino acids. Germline V CDR1 and CDR2: LGHNA, YNFKEQ. The germline V and J ends were trimmed by 0 bases and 4 bases, with 10 bases remaining between them. CDR3 bases: TGTGCCAGCAGCCAAGATGGGCAACTTAATCAGCCCCAGCATTTT. Protein: CASSQDGQLNQPQHF.

This sequence joins TRBV6-2 or TRBV6-3 and TRBJ2-3, with TRBD2 identical over 14 bases. The germline V gene encodes CDR1 MNHEY and CDR2 SVGEGT. Trimming removed 5 bases from V and 0 bases from J; junction bases left unmatched: 13. The CDR3 totals 20 residues. The CDR3 region has the DNA TGTGCCAGCAGTGCCAGACTAGCGGGGGGGAGCATGGGGAGCACAGATACGCAGTATTTT. Translating it yields CASSARLAGGSMGSTDTQYF.

The chain uses TRBV30 and TRBJ1-2; 7 nucleotides agree with TRBD1. This CDR3 has 10 residues. In germline, CDR1 is GTSNPN, CDR2 SVGIG (reference sequence). The junction had 2 bases not matched to a gene; V was cut back by 5 bases and J by 8 bases. The CDR3 DNA reads as TGTGCCTGGGGACAGGAGGGCTACACCTTC. It translates to CAWGQEGYTF.

J is TRBJ2-7 and V is TRBV3-1 (or the pseudogene TRBV3-2); D might be TRBD2 (6 bases). The CDR3 length is 13 residues. V lost 4 bases and J 6 bases, leaving 13 bases between the germline ends. CDR1 and CDR2 from the germline V gene are LGHDT and YNNKEL (reference sequence). CDR3 sequence: CASSRLGGSEQYF. In DNA, the CDR3 is TGTGCCAGCAGCCGTCTCGGGGGAAGCGAGCAGTACTTC.

The CDR3 reads CASTVSWGGQRETQYF. CDR3 nucleotides: TGTGCCAGCACGGTGTCCTGGGGGGGGCAGCGGGAGACCCAGTACTTC. This chain connects TRBV2 to TRBJ2-5; tentative D call: TRBD2 (7 bases). This CDR3 spans 16 amino acids. Germline V gives CDR1 SNHLY, CDR2 FYNNEI. V was pared by 7 bases and J by 5 bases, with 23 bases between.

V gene TRBV27 combines with J gene TRBJ2-3; 13 nucleotides line up with TRBD2. CDR3 size: 18 residues. Germline V lookup: CDR1 MNHEY, CDR2 SMNVEV (reference sequence). V gave up 1 base and J gave up 4 bases; unmatched junction bases: 8. CDR3 protein: CASSLFSTSGGAPDTQYF. The CDR3 DNA reads TGTGCCAGCAGTTTATTCTCCACTAGCGGGGGGGCCCCAGATACGCAGTATTTT.

V and J are TRBV7-2 and TRBJ1-1, with D perhaps matching TRBD1 (5 bases). Per germline, CDR1 SGHTA and CDR2 FQGNSA. CDR3 length equals 14 residues. V was cut by 3 bases and J by 2 bases, with 10 bases left in between. CDR3 protein: CASSLLQGNTEAFF. In DNA form, the CDR3 reads TGTGCCAGCAGCTTGTTGCAGGGAAACACTGAAGCTTTCTTT.

The chain is built from TRBV7-4 and TRBJ2-7; 9 bases are shared with TRBD1. V was clipped by 5 bases and J by 7 bases; unmatched bases: 18. The V gene's germline CDR1 is SGHVT and CDR2 SQSDAQ. The CDR3 covers 17 residues. Here the CDR3 reads CASSTLPRGTGMREQYF. In DNA, the CDR3 is TGTGCCAGCAGCACCCTACCAAGGGGGACAGGGATGAGGGAGCAGTACTTC.

V and J are TRBV5-1 and TRBJ1-1; 9 nucleotides align to TRBD1. The germline CDR1 and CDR2 sequences are SGHRS and YFSETQ. The ends lost 4 bases at V and 3 bases at J; junction bases unmatched: 13. The CDR3 is 17 amino acids. The CDR3 spells CASSGGQGGRLHTEAFF. CDR3 nucleotides: TGCGCCAGCAGCGGGGGACAGGGAGGCCGGCTGCACACTGAAGCTTTCTTT.

The chain is built from TRBV10-2 and TRBJ1-1; 9 nucleotides match TRBD1. This CDR3 is built from 14 residues. The germline V gene has CDR1 WSHSY and CDR2 SAAADI. Trimming cost V 8 bases and J 2 bases; bases outside gene matches: 6. The CDR3 spells CASRPGQGNTEAFF. The CDR3 DNA follows: TGCGCCAGCCGTCCGGGACAGGGAAACACTGAAGCTTTCTTT.

This chain uses TRBV7-3 with TRBJ1-1, with 8 bases identical to TRBD1. Germline V CDR1 and CDR2: SGHTA, FQGTGA. CDR3 size: 14 residues. Losses at the gene ends were 5 bases for V and 9 bases for J; bases not matched to a gene: 11. This CDR3 reads CASSPQTAGGQAFF. The DNA for the CDR3 is TGTGCCAGCAGCCCACAAACGGCAGGGGGCCAAGCTTTCTTT.

This rearrangement joins TRBV7-9 to TRBJ2-1; 10 bases agree with TRBD1. Germline loops: CDR1 SEHNR, CDR2 FQNEAQ (reference sequence). The trim removed 5 bases at V and 10 bases at J, leaving 11 bases unmatched. The CDR3 has 15 amino acids. DNA for the CDR3: TGTGCCAGCAGCATCGGACAGGGGGGATTTATGGAGCAGTTCTTC. This translates into CASSIGQGGFMEQFF.

The chain employs TRBV28 and TRBJ1-1; D ambiguous. V gave up 6 bases and J gave up 5 bases, with 13 bases separating them. Germline loops: CDR1 MDHEN, CDR2 SYDVKM. The CDR3 is made up of 13 amino acids. CDR3 sequence: CASRPPRWTEAFF. CDR3 coding DNA: TGTGCCAGCAGGCCCCCCCGCTGGACTGAAGCTTTCTTT.